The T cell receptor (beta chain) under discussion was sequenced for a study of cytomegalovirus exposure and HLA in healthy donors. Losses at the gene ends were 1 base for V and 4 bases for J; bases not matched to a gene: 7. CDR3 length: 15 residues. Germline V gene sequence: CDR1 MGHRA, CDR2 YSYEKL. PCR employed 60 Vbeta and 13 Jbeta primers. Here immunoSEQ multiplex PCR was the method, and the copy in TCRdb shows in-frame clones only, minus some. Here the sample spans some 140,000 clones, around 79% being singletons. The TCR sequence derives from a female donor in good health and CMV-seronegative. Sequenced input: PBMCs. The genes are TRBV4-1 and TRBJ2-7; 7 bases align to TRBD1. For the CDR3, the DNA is TGCGCCAGCAGCCAAGGACCCACAGGGGATTACGAGCAGTACTTC. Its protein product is CASSQGPTGDYEQYF.